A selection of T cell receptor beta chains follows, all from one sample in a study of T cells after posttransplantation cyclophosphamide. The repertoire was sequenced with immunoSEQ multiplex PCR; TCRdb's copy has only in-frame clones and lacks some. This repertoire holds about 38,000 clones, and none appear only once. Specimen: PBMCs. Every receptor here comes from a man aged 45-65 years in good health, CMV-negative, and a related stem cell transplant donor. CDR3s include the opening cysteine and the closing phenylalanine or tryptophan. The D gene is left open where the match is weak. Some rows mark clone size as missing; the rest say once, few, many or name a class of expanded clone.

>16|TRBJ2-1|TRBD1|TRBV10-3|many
TGTGCCATCAGTGGTACAGGGGAGAGTTTATACAATGAGCAGTTCTTC
CAISGTGESLYNEQFF
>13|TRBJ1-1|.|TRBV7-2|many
TGTGCCAGCAGCTTAGAAGTGAGGCGAGGAGCTTTCTTT
CASSLEVRRGAFF
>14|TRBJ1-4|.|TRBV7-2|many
TGTGCCAGCGCGGTCGGGCGGGGTCGGGAAAAACTGTTTTTT
CASAVGRGREKLFF
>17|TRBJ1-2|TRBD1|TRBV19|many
TGTGCCAGTAGTAAAAGGACAGGGGATCCGGGCCTGTATGGCTACACCTTC
CASSKRTGDPGLYGYTF
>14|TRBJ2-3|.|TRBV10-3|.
TGTGCCATCACCCGACTAGGCGTCACAGATACGCAGTATTTT
CAITRLGVTDTQYF
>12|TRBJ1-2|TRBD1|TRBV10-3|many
TGTGCCATCAGGGGGACAGGGGGAGGCTACACCTTC
CAIRGTGGGYTF
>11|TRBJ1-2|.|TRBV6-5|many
TGTGCCGCCCCGCAGGGCGAAGGCTACACCTTC
CAAPQGEGYTF
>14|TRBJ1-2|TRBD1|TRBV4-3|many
TGCGCCAGCAGCCAATGGGGACAGCACTATGGCTACACCTTC
CASSQWGQHYGYTF
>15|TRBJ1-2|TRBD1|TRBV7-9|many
TGTGCCAGCAGCCCCCTCGACCAGGGGGAATATGGCTACACCTTC
CASSPLDQGEYGYTF
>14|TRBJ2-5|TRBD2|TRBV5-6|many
TGTGCCAGCAGCTTGGGGGGACTAATGGGGACCCAGTACTTC
CASSLGGLMGTQYF
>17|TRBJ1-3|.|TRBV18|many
TGTGCCAGCTCACCCCACCCTTTAGCCGTCTCTGGAAACACCATATATTTT
CASSPHPLAVSGNTIYF
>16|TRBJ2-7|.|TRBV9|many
TGTGCCAGCAGCGCTCCCGGTCCCGGGGGAATGTCCGAGCAGTACTTC
CASSAPGPGGMSEQYF
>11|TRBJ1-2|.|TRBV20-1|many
TGCAGTGCTAGACAGAACTATGGCTACACCTTC
CSARQNYGYTF
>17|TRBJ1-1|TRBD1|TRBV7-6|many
TGTGCCAGCAGCGCCGGGACAGGGGGGACTGCGGTTACTGAAGCTTTCTTT
CASSAGTGGTAVTEAFF
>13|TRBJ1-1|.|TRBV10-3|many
TGTGCCATCAACCAGGGAAGTGAGACTGAAGCTTTCTTT
CAINQGSETEAFF
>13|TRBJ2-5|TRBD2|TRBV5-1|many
TGCGCCAGCAGCTTGCTGGGAGGGAAGACCCAGTACTTC
CASSLLGGKTQYF
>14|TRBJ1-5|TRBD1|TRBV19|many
TGTGCCAGTAGTAAACAGGGGAGCAATCAGCCCCAGCATTTT
CASSKQGSNQPQHF
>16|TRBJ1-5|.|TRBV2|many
TGTGCCAGCAGACCCGATTCGGGGGGGTCCTATCAGCCCCAGCATTTT
CASRPDSGGSYQPQHF
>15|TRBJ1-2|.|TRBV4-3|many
TGCGCCAGCAGCCCTGGTCAGGGGCGCGGCTATGGCTACACCTTC
CASSPGQGRGYGYTF
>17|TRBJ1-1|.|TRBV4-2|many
TGTGCCAGCAGCCAAGATCGGTCAGGGGTGATGAACACTGAAGCTTTCTTT
CASSQDRSGVMNTEAFF
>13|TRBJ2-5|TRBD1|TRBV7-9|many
TGTGCCAGCAGCCGACAGGGTCAAGAGACCCAGTACTTC
CASSRQGQETQYF
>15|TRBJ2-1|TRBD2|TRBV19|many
TGTGCCAGTAGGGACTTTGCGGGAGGATACAATGAGCAGTTCTTC
CASRDFAGGYNEQFF
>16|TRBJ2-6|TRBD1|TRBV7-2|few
TGTGCCAGCAGCTTAGGGGGGACAGCTGGGGCCAACGTCCTGACTTTC
CASSLGGTAGANVLTF
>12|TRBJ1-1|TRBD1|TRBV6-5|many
TGTGCCAGCAGTACAGGGGGCACTGAAGCTTTCTTT
CASSTGGTEAFF
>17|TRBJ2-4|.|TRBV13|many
TGTGCCAGCAGCAAAGCCACGTCAAGTACGGCCAAAAACATTCAGTACTTC
CASSKATSSTAKNIQYF
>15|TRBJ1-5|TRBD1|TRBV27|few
TGTGCCAGCAGTTTTGGGACAGGGGGCAATCAGCCCCAGCATTTT
CASSFGTGGNQPQHF
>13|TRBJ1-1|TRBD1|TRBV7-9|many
TGTGCCAGCAGCTCGTCAGGGGGGTCTGAAGCTTTCTTT
CASSSSGGSEAFF
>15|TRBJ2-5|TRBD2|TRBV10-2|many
TGCGCCAGCAGTGAACCGGGACTAGCGCGCGAGACCCAGTACTTC
CASSEPGLARETQYF
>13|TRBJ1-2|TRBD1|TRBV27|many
TGTGCCAGCAGTCACGACAGGGGGGATGGCTACACCTTC
CASSHDRGDGYTF
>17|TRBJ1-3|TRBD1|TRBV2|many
TGTGCCAGCAGTAGGACAGGTTTCGGAAGCTCTGGAAACACCATATATTTT
CASSRTGFGSSGNTIYF
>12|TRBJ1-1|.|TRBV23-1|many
TGCGCCAGCAGTCGCGGGGTGGATGAAGCTTTCTTT
CASSRGVDEAFF
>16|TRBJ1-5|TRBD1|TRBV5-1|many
TGCGCCAGCAGCCCGGGGGACAGGGGGCCGGATCAGCCCCAGCATTTT
CASSPGDRGPDQPQHF
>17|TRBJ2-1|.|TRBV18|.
TGTGCCAGCTCACCATACTACAGGGTGCAATCCTACAATGAGCAGTTCTTC
CASSPYYRVQSYNEQFF